This T cell receptor beta chain was sequenced for a study of T cell responses to AZD1222 COVID-19 vaccine. Here immunoSEQ multiplex PCR was the method, and the copy in TCRdb shows in-frame clones only, minus some. The table includes about 140,000 clones, 90% detected once. Study-level findings and limits: The breadth and depth of Spike-specific TCRs increased once two AZD1222 doses had been given. Just six AZD1222 recipients tested seropositive at baseline. There were mostly white British donors and more females than males, and clonal diversity was possibly underestimated. Close to half of all spike-specific TCRs reportedly target regions of the variants that are unmutated.

Points on this clone: Its antigen is not identified.

The germline gives CDR1 SGHNT, CDR2 YYREEE (reference sequence). Trimming took 0 bases from V and 0 from J, leaving 13 bases between them. CDR3 length: 17 amino acids. Sequencing was performed on peripheral blood, taken on day 0 of AZD1222 vaccination. This chain uses TRBV5-4 with TRBJ2-4; D perhaps matches TRBD1 (6 bases). The clonotype was recovered from an adult in good health. CDR3 sequence reads: CASSLGGPAEAKNIQYF. CDR3 nucleotides: TGTGCCAGCAGCTTGGGGGGGCCAGCCGAAGCCAAAAACATTCAGTACTTC.